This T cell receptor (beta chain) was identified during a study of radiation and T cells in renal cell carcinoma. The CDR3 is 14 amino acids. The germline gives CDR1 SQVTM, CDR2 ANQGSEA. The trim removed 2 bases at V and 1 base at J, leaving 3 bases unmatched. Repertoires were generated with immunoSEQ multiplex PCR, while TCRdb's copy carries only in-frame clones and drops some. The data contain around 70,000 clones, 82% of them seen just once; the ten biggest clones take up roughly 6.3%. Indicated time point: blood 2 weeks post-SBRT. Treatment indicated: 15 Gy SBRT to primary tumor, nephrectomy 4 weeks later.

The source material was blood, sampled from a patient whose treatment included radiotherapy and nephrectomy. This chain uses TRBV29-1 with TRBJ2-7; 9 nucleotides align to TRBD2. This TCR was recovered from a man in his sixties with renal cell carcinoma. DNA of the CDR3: TGCAGCGTTGAATCGCGGGAGGGATCCTACGAGCAGTACTTC. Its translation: CSVESREGSYEQYF.